This TCR beta chain was found in a study of blood T cell repertoires in COVID-19. Trimming shortened V by 3 bases and J by 7 bases, and 12 bases separated the two germline ends. Germline V gives CDR1 SGHTA, CDR2 FQGNSA. The CDR3 spans 13 residues. Profiled with immunoSEQ multiplex PCR; TCRdb holds only in-frame clones, not every one. Altogether about 220,000 clones are present, over 60% being singletons, with the ten largest covering approximately 6.6%. The chain has TRBV7-2 and TRBJ1-1, with D possibly being TRBD1 (5 bases). This receptor was identified in a woman between 65 and 79 years old with acute or convalescent COVID-19. The sequenced sample consisted of peripheral blood. The CDR3 protein is CASSLGGGYEAFF. The CDR3 DNA is TGTGCCAGCAGCTTGGGCGGGGGGTATGAAGCTTTCTTT.